This TCR beta chain comes out of a study of beta chain features in type 1 diabetes. This clone was counted a few times. No antigen is known for it. Of the isolated RNA, all was reverse transcribed, and so the sequenced material was expressed TCRB transcripts. Using immunoSEQ multiplex PCR, the repertoire was profiled, and TCRdb retains in-frame clones only, with some absent. The table shows fewer than 450,000 clones, with roughly 13% occurring only once. Trimming removed 0 bases from V and 0 bases from J, with 8 bases in between. The CDR3 has 15 residues. CDR1 is KGHSH, CDR2 LQKENI, per germline. CD45RO/CCR7/CD25/CD127/CD95/CD27 staining was used to isolate CD4+ naive, central memory, regulatory and stem cell-like memory cells by sorting. Notes on the study in general: The naive, central memory and Treg TCRB repertoires of patients appeared to be more similar to one another than those of healthy donors. TCRB CDR3s were moderately but significantly shorter in Type 1 diabetes patients in all four CD4+ subsets. Researchers could not determine here whether HLA type influences TCRB rearrangement.

The clonotype comes from a woman aged 18-29 years with type 1 diabetes. Sequenced material: naive CD4+ T cells from blood. This rearrangement joins TRBV18 to TRBJ2-5; D possibly corresponds to TRBD2 (6 bases). The CDR3 DNA reads as TGTGCCAGCTCACCACCGCGGACTAACCAAGAGACCCAGTACTTC. This sequence encodes CASSPPRTNQETQYF. The full variable domain, with the rest looked up from reference TRBV18 and TRBJ2-5, is NAGVMQNPRHLVRRRGQEARLRCSPMKGHSHVYWYRQLPEEGLKFMVYLQKENIIDESGMPKERFSAEFPKEGPSILRIQQVVRGDSAAYFCASSPPRTNQETQYFGPGTRLLVL.